This TCR beta chain was documented in a study of cytomegalovirus exposure and HLA in healthy donors. It was with 60 Vbeta and 13 Jbeta primers that the PCR ran. Here immunoSEQ multiplex PCR was the method, and the copy in TCRdb shows in-frame clones only, minus some. Of some 200,000 clones in the sample, approximately 65% were seen once. This CDR3 region has 12 residues. Germline V gene lookup returns CDR1 SNHLY and CDR2 FYNNEI. V was pared by 6 bases and J by 2 bases, with 8 bases between. This clone was counted only a few times. This receptor was obtained from a man in his forties or fifties in good health and CMV-seronegative. The chain is built from TRBV2 and TRBJ2-7; D possibly corresponds to TRBD1 (6 bases). The sequenced sample was PBMCs. Here the CDR3 reads CASSSGAYEQYF. CDR3 in DNA: TGTGCCAGCAGCTCAGGGGCCTACGAGCAGTACTTC.